Listed below are T cell receptor beta chains from one sample, sequenced in a study of beta chain features in type 1 diabetes. The protocol was immunoSEQ multiplex PCR, while the TCRdb copy is restricted to in-frame clones and leaves out a portion. The table lists some 640,000 clones, about an eighth of them singletons. Sequenced: naive CD4+ T cells from blood. These receptors were obtained from a man aged 18 to 30 with type 1 diabetes. Each CDR3 is given with its conserved first and last residue. The D gene is left open where the match is weak. Size is omitted from some rows. Given values are once, few, many or a class for expanded clones.

-	TRBV18	-	TRBJ1-3	CASSPFRPDGNTIYF	TGTGCCAGCTCACCATTCAGGCCGGACGGAAACACCATATATTTT
-	TRBV7-9	-	TRBJ2-1	CASSSGTYGDEQFF	TGTGCCAGCAGCTCGGGGACGTACGGGGATGAGCAGTTCTTC
TRBD1	TRBV27	-	TRBJ1-4	CASSSRIGTGDEKLFF	TGTGCCAGCAGTTCTCGTATCGGGACAGGGGACGAAAAACTGTTTTTT
-	TRBV7-9	-	TRBJ1-5	CASTMTTGFWDSNQPQHF	TGTGCCAGCACCATGACAACAGGGTTTTGGGATAGTAATCAGCCCCAGCATTTT
TRBD1	TRBV30	few	TRBJ2-7	CAWSPRSTGTKQYF	TGTGCCTGGAGTCCCCGATCGACAGGGACGAAGCAGTACTTC
TRBD1	TRBV27	-	TRBJ2-7	CASSFRQGPISSYEQYF	TGTGCCAGCAGTTTCAGACAGGGCCCAATAAGCTCCTACGAGCAGTACTTC
-	TRBV30	few	TRBJ1-1	CAWRISPIEAFF	TGTGCCTGGAGGATTAGCCCCATTGAAGCTTTCTTT
-	TRBV4-3	few	TRBJ2-3	CASSSQDYRDTQYF	TGCGCCAGCAGCTCACAGGACTATAGGGATACGCAGTATTTT
-	TRBV29-1	few	TRBJ1-2	CSASDRLWDGYTF	TGCAGCGCTTCAGACAGGTTATGGGATGGCTACACCTTC
-	TRBV27	-	TRBJ1-5	CASSPNSNQPQHF	TGTGCCAGCAGTCCAAATAGCAATCAGCCCCAGCATTTT
-	TRBV6-5	-	TRBJ1-2	CASAAMGEGYGYTF	TGTGCCAGCGCAGCAATGGGGGAGGGCTATGGCTACACCTTC
-	TRBV5-4	few	TRBJ2-5	CASSLGSTWRQETQYF	TGTGCCAGCAGCTTGGGGTCCACCTGGAGGCAAGAGACCCAGTACTTC
TRBD2	TRBV5-1	-	TRBJ2-1	CASSLTSGGLYNEQFF	TGCGCCAGCAGCTTGACTAGCGGGGGGCTCTACAATGAGCAGTTCTTC
TRBD1	TRBV30	few	TRBJ2-1	CAWSFHSRGTGFYNEQFF	TGTGCCTGGAGTTTCCACTCCCGGGGGACAGGGTTTTACAATGAGCAGTTCTTC
-	TRBV2	few	TRBJ1-2	CASTMGEGIYGYTF	TGTGCCAGCACTATGGGGGAAGGGATCTATGGCTACACCTTC
-	TRBV7-9	-	TRBJ2-5	CASIRDTGATQYF	TGTGCCAGCATCAGAGACACGGGGGCGACCCAGTACTTC
TRBD2	TRBV29-1	-	TRBJ2-3	CSVGTSGGVGDTQYF	TGCAGCGTTGGGACTAGCGGGGGGGTTGGAGATACGCAGTATTTT
-	TRBV6-4	-	TRBJ1-4	CATQVGEKLFF	TGTGCCACCCAGGTGGGCGAAAAACTGTTTTTT
TRBD2	TRBV6-5	-	TRBJ2-1	CASSPSTSARFF	TGTGCCAGCAGTCCGTCGACTAGCGCGAGGTTCTTC
TRBD1	TRBV10-3	-	TRBJ2-2	CAIDRGINTGELFF	TGTGCCATCGACAGGGGTATTAACACCGGGGAGCTGTTTTTT
-	TRBV15	few	TRBJ2-3	CATLPDPSRADTQYF	TGTGCCACCCTACCCGACCCTAGCAGAGCAGATACGCAGTATTTT
-	TRBV18	-	TRBJ1-2	CASSALGESYGYTF	TGTGCCAGCTCCGCCCTGGGGGAAAGCTATGGCTACACCTTC
TRBD1	TRBV2	-	TRBJ2-2	CASSGQGAYPGELFF	TGTGCCAGCAGTGGACAGGGGGCGTACCCCGGGGAGCTGTTTTTT
TRBD1	TRBV25-1	-	TRBJ1-1	CASSEQGAGPEAFF	TGTGCCAGCAGTGAGCAGGGGGCAGGGCCAGAAGCTTTCTTT
-	TRBV11-2	-	TRBJ2-1	CASSLEGIEQFF	TGTGCCAGCAGCTTAGAAGGGATTGAGCAGTTCTTC
TRBD1	TRBV11-2	few	TRBJ2-3	CASSPGQRYTDTQYF	TGTGCCAGCAGCCCGGGACAGCGGTACACAGATACGCAGTATTTT
-	TRBV7-2	-	TRBJ2-3	CASSLAGNTDTQYF	TGTGCCAGCAGCTTAGCGGGAAACACAGATACGCAGTATTTT
-	TRBV5-1	few	TRBJ2-3	CASSLERGSTDTQYF	TGCGCCAGCAGCTTGGAGAGGGGTAGCACAGATACGCAGTATTTT
TRBD1	TRBV5-1	-	TRBJ1-2	CASSFDREAGGYTF	TGCGCCAGCAGCTTCGACAGGGAAGCCGGCGGCTACACCTTC
TRBD1	TRBV29-1	-	TRBJ2-7	CSGEEGRGQGPEQYF	TGCAGCGGTGAAGAGGGGAGGGGACAGGGGCCCGAGCAGTACTTC
TRBD1	TRBV5-1	-	TRBJ1-1	CASTLGTGSSEAFF	TGCGCCAGCACCCTCGGGACAGGTTCATCTGAAGCTTTCTTT
-	TRBV30	-	TRBJ1-5	CAWSSRFGNQPQHF	TGTGCCTGGAGTTCACGTTTTGGCAATCAGCCCCAGCATTTT
-	TRBV19	few	TRBJ1-1	CASSMWGNEAFF	TGTGCCAGTAGTATGTGGGGGAATGAAGCTTTCTTT
-	TRBV4-2	few	TRBJ2-1	CASSWTGTPEYNEQFF	TGTGCCAGCAGCTGGACCGGGACCCCGGAGTACAATGAGCAGTTCTTC
-	TRBV18	-	TRBJ1-2	CASSPRGQGGYGYTF	TGTGCCAGCTCACCTCGAGGGCAGGGCGGCTATGGCTACACCTTC